The clone carrying this TCR beta chain was detected once. Participants spanned ages about 18 to 100 years and resided in 20 to 30 US areas. Germline trimming cut 6 bases from V and 4 bases from J; bases unmatched to any gene: 6. This CDR3 contains 14 residues. Germline CDR1 is KGHSH and CDR2 is LQKENI. The record originates from a study of blood T cell repertoires in COVID-19. Generated by immunoSEQ multiplex PCR, the TCRdb table keeps only in-frame clones and is missing some. The sample has about 260,000 clones; around 88% are singletons. This receptor was identified in a woman in her forties or fifties who had recovered from COVID-19. The chain recombines TRBV18 with TRBJ1-3; 7 positions agree with TRBD1. The sample comprised PBMCs or T cells enriched from blood (not recorded which). The CDR3 spells CASSPPGQGNTIYF. In DNA, the CDR3 is TGTGCCAGCTCCCCTCCGGGACAGGGAAACACCATATATTTT.